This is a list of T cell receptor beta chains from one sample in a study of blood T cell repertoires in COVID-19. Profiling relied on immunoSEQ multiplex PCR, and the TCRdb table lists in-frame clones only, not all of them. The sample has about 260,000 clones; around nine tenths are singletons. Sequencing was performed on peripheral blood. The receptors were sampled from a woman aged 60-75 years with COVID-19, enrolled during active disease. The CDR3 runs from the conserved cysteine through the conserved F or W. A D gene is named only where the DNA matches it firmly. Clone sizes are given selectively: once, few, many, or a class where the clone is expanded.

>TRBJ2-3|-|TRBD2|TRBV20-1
TGCAGTGCTAGTAAGGGCGCGGGAGTCACAGATACGCAGTATTTT
CSASKGAGVTDTQYF
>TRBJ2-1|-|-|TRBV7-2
TGTGCCAGCAGCGACAGGGGACTAGCTGCCAATGAGCAGTTCTTC
CASSDRGLAANEQFF
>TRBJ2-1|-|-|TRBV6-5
TGTGCCAGCAGTAACTATGAACAGAATGAGCAGTTCTTC
CASSNYEQNEQFF
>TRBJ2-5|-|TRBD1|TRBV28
TGTGCCAGCAGTTTCATTAGGGACAGGGGAGATGGAGAGACCCAGTACTTC
CASSFIRDRGDGETQYF
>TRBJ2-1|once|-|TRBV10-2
TGCGCCAGCACGCTAGCCAATGAGCAGTTCTTC
CASTLANEQFF
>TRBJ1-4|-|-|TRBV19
TGTGCCAGTACTCCACGGGGGGAGCTCGGTGAAAAACTGTTTTTT
CASTPRGELGEKLFF
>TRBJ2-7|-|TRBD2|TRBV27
TGTGCCAGCAGTTTCCCCCCACTAGCGGGAGAAGTTTGGGCCTACGAGCAGTACTTC
CASSFPPLAGEVWAYEQYF
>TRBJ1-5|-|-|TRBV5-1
TGCGCCAGCAGCTTACAGGGCGATCAGCCCCAGCATTTT
CASSLQGDQPQHF
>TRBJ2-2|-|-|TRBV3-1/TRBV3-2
TGTGCCAGCAGCCAAGGCAGTAGCTCCGGGGAGCTGTTTTTT
CASSQGSSSGELFF
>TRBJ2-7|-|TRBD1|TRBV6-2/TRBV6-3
TGTGCCAGCAGTTATGGGACAGACTACGAGCAGTACTTC
CASSYGTDYEQYF
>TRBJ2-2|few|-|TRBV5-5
TGTGCCAGCAGCTTGCCAGGGCTTACCGGGGAGCTGTTTTTT
CASSLPGLTGELFF
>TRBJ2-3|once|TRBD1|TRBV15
TGTGCCACCAGCAGATGGGGACAGGAGAGCACAGATACGCAGTATTTT
CATSRWGQESTDTQYF
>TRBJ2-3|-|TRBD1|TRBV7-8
TGTGCCAGCAGCCTCGATCGGACAGGACTGGGCGATACGCAGTATTTT
CASSLDRTGLGDTQYF
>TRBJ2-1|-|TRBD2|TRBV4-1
TGCGCCAGCAGCCGATGGACTAGCGGGGGTTACAATGAGCAGTTCTTC
CASSRWTSGGYNEQFF
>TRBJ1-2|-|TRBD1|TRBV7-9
TGTGCCAGCAGCTTGGGGACAGGTCTTTTTTATGGCTACACCTTC
CASSLGTGLFYGYTF
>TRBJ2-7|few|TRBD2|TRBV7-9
TGTGCCAGCAGCCCCGGTCCTAGCGGGTACGAGCAGTACTTC
CASSPGPSGYEQYF
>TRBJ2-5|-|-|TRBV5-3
TGTGCCAGAAGCTTGGCCCTTGAGGGTGGAGAGACCCAGTACTTC
CARSLALEGGETQYF
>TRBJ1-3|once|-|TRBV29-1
TGCAGCGTTTCGCACAGCTCTGGAAACACCATATATTTT
CSVSHSSGNTIYF
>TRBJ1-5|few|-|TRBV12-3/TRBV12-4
TGTGCCAGCAGAGGGGACTTTAATCAGCCCCAGCATTTT
CASRGDFNQPQHF
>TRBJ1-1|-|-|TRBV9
TGTGCCAGCAGCGTAGCTCCCTATGGGGGGACTGAAGCTTTCTTT
CASSVAPYGGTEAFF
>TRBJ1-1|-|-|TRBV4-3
TGCGCCAGCAGCCAACCTCCGGGGTCAGTCCCGAACACTGAAGCTTTCTTT
CASSQPPGSVPNTEAFF
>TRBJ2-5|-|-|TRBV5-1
TGCGCCAGCAGCTTGGCAGGGGTCCAAGAGACCCAGTACTTC
CASSLAGVQETQYF
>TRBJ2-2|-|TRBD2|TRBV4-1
TGCGCCAGCAGCCCGAGACTAGCGGGAGCGGGTGCCGGGGAGCTGTTTTTT
CASSPRLAGAGAGELFF
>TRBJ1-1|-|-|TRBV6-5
TGTGCCAGCAGGGCGCAGGTTATGAACACTGAAGCTTTCTTT
CASRAQVMNTEAFF
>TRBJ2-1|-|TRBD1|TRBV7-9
TGTGCCAGCAGCGCACAGGGGCCCGGCAATGAGCAGTTCTTC
CASSAQGPGNEQFF
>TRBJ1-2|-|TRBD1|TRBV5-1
TGCGCCAGCAGTATAAAAGGACAGGGGAGCGGCTACACCTTC
CASSIKGQGSGYTF
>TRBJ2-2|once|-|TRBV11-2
TGTGCCAGCAGCCGAGACAGGAACACCGGGGAGCTGTTTTTT
CASSRDRNTGELFF
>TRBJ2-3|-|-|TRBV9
TGTGCCAGCAGCGTAGGCGTTGCAGGGGCGACAGATACGCAGTATTTT
CASSVGVAGATDTQYF
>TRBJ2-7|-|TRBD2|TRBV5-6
TGTGCCAGCAGCTTCCGCGGTACTAGCGGAACAACCTACGAGCAGTACTTC
CASSFRGTSGTTYEQYF
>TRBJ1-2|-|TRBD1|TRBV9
TGTCCCAGCCGCGGGACAGGGGGGGGCTATGGCTACACCTTC
CPSRGTGGGYGYTF
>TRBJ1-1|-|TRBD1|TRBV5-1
TGCGCCAGCAGCGGACGGACAGGCCGAGGCACTGAAGCTTTCTTT
CASSGRTGRGTEAFF
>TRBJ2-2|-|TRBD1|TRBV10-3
TGTGCCATCAAATCGGACAGGATCAACACCGGGGAGCTGTTTTTT
CAIKSDRINTGELFF
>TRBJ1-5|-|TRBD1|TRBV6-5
TGTGCCAGCAGTAACAGGGGGGGTCAGCCCCAGCATTTT
CASSNRGGQPQHF
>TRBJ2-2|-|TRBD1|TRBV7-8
TGTGCCAGCAGCTTAACGGGACAGCAAGGACCCGGGGAGCTGTTTTTT
CASSLTGQQGPGELFF
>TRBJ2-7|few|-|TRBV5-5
TGTGCCAGCAGTCGGGACAACTACGAGCAGTACTTC
CASSRDNYEQYF
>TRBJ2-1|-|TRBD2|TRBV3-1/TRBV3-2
TGTGCCAGCAGCACTCCCACTAGCGGGAGCTCCTACAATGAGCAGTTCTTC
CASSTPTSGSSYNEQFF
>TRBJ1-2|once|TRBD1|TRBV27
TGTGCCAGCAGTGACCAGGGGGCGGGAGGCTACACCTTC
CASSDQGAGGYTF
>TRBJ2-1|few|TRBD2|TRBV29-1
TGCAGCGCTACGCTAGCGGGAGGGGTCTACAATGAGCAGTTCTTC
CSATLAGGVYNEQFF
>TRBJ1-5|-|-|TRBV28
TGTGCCAGCACCCTTTCACAGGGAAGAAATCAGCCCCAGCATTTT
CASTLSQGRNQPQHF
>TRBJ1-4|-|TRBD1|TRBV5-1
TGCGCCAGCAGCCGACAGGGGATTAATGAAAAACTGTTTTTT
CASSRQGINEKLFF
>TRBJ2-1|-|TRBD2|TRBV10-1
TGCGCCAGCAGCACGGGACTAGCGGCTTACAATGAGCAGTTCTTC
CASSTGLAAYNEQFF
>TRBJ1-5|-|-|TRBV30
TGTGCCTGGAGCGCTAGGGGGTACCAGCCCCAGCATTTT
CAWSARGYQPQHF
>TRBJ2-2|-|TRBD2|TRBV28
TGTGCGGTCGCGACTAGCGGGAGCGCGAACACCGGGGAGCTGTTTTTT
CAVATSGSANTGELFF
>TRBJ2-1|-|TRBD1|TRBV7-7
TGTGCCAGCAGCCCAACAGGGGATGAGCAGTTCTTC
CASSPTGDEQFF
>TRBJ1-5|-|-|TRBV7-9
TGTGCCAGCAGCCTAGGGACCGGGGATCAGCCCCAGCATTTT
CASSLGTGDQPQHF
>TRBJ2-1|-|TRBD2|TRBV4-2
TGTGCCAGCAGCCAAGAAAGACTAGCGGGATTAGCTGAGCAGTTCTTC
CASSQERLAGLAEQFF
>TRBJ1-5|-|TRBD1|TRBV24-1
TGTGCCACCAGTGACCCACGGACAGGGAATCAGCCCCAGCATTTT
CATSDPRTGNQPQHF
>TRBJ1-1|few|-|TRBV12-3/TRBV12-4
TGTGCCAGCAGTTTATACGGGGGGCAGGCTTTCTTT
CASSLYGGQAFF
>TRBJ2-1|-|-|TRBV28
TGTGCCAGCAGCAAAAATGAGCAGTTCTTC
CASSKNEQFF
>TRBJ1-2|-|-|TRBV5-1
TGCGCCAGCAGCTCGTCACAGGGAATTGGCTACACCTTC
CASSSSQGIGYTF
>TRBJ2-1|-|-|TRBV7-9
TGTGCCAGCAGCCCCCTAAGACAAACGAAGTACAATGAGCAGTTCTTC
CASSPLRQTKYNEQFF
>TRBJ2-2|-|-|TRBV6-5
TGTGCCAGCAGCCTCGCGAACACCGGGGAGCTGTTTTTT
CASSLANTGELFF